These 7 T cell receptor beta chains share one sample of origin, sequenced in a study of PD-1 blockade in classical Hodgkin lymphoma. Method: immunoSEQ multiplex PCR; TCRdb's copy keeps in-frame clones and lacks some. The table records roughly 100,000 clones, approximately 89% of them present only once. Indicated time point: cycle 4 day 1 (C4D1), after more than 5 weeks of nivolumab. Each patient relapsed following autologous stem cell transplantation, and prior brentuximab vedotin exposure differed. This specimen consisted of peripheral blood mononuclear cells (PBMCs), obtained before the fourth cycle of nivolumab. The origin of the receptors is a human donor with classical Hodgkin lymphoma.

The V call is TRBV6-5, the J call TRBJ1-1, with TRBD1 matching 8 bases. Germline values: CDR1 MNHEY, CDR2 SVGAGI. This CDR3 spans 14 amino acids. V lost 2 bases, J lost 2 bases, and 1 base stayed unmatched. CDR3 residues: CASSYGQGNTEAFF. CDR3 nucleotides: TGTGCCAGCAGTTACGGACAGGGTAACACTGAAGCTTTCTTT.

This clone showed up just once. This chain joins TRBV27 and TRBJ1-2, with 9 nucleotides matching TRBD1. The length of the CDR3 is 16 residues. Germline lookup yields CDR1 MNHEY and CDR2 SMNVEV (reference sequence). V dropped 4 bases and J dropped 6; count of bases not matched to a gene: 12. CDR3 sequence reads: CASSSTPGTGFHGYTF. Here the CDR3 DNA reads TGTGCCAGCAGTTCAACCCCCGGGACAGGGTTCCATGGCTACACCTTC.

A single count supports this clone. This rearrangement joins TRBV29-1 to TRBJ2-1; possibly TRBD1 for D (5 bases). The CDR3 is made up of 11 amino acids. Per germline, CDR1 SQVTM and CDR2 ANQGSEA. V lost 2 bases, J lost 6 bases, and 5 bases lay in between. The CDR3 nucleotides read TGCAGCGTTGAACAGGGCAATGAGCAGTTCTTC. Amino acid sequence: CSVEQGNEQFF.

The table lists this clone with a count of one. This chain uses TRBV9 with TRBJ1-2; D is undetermined. Germline V gene sequence: CDR1 SGDLS, CDR2 YYNGEE. The CDR3 is 15 residues long. Trimming removed 3 bases at V and 5 bases at J, with 17 bases between. The CDR3 here is CASSAPPGKGYGYTF. The CDR3 bases are TGTGCCAGCAGCGCACCGCCGGGTAAAGGGTATGGCTACACCTTC.

This chain connects TRBV9 to TRBJ1-1, with 8 bases lining up with TRBD1. The CDR3 is 14 residues long. The J segment lost 5 bases and the V segment lost 3 bases, leaving 6 bases of the junction unmatched. Looked up from germline, CDR1 is SGDLS and CDR2 is YYNGEE. CDR3: CASSGGRGRTEAFF. The CDR3 DNA is TGTGCCAGCAGCGGAGGCAGGGGGCGGACTGAAGCTTTCTTT.

The chain uses TRBV13 and TRBJ2-1, with TRBD2 as a possible D gene (7 bases). V lost 3 bases and J 9 bases, leaving 24 bases between the germline ends. From germline, CDR1 is PRHDT and CDR2 FYEKMQ (reference sequence). CDR3 length: 17 amino acids. The chain's CDR3 is CASSLGLLRGRASEQFF. The CDR3 DNA follows: TGTGCCAGCAGCTTGGGGCTGTTGAGGGGGAGGGCCAGTGAGCAGTTCTTC.

The chain employs TRBV6-5 and TRBJ1-1, with TRBD1 as a possible D gene (6 bases). The germline V gene has CDR1 MNHEY and CDR2 SVGAGI. CDR3 length: 13 residues. V lost 6 bases and J 8 bases, leaving 16 bases between the germline ends. The CDR3 nucleotides are TGTGCCAGCAGATTTACAGGGAAAAGCGAAGCTTTCTTT. Protein product: CASRFTGKSEAFF.